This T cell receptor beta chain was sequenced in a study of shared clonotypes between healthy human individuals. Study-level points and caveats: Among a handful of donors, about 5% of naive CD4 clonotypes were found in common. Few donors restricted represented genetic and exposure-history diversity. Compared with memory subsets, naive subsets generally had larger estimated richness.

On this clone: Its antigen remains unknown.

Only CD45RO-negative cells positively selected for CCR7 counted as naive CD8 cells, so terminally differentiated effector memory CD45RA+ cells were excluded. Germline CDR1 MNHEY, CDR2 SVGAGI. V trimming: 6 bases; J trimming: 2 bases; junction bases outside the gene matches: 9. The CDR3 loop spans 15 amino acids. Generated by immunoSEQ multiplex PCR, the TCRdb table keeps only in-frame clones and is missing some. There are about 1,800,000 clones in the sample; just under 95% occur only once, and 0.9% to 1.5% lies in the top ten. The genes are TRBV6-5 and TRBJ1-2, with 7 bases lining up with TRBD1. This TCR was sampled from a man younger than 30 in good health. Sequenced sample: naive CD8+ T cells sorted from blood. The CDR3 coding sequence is TGTGCCAGCAGCTTAAGTCCGACAGGGAACTATGGCTACACCTTC. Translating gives CASSLSPTGNYGYTF.